The present entry profiles one T cell receptor (beta chain) with its context. This sample was taken from a study of PD-1 blockade in classical Hodgkin lymphoma. Every patient experienced relapse after autologous stem cell transplantation, and brentuximab vedotin exposure varied. Some clones are missing from TCRdb's copy, which holds only in-frame ones; the method was immunoSEQ multiplex PCR. Of 25,000 to 30,000 clones detected, approximately 82% appear once; the ten largest clones hold 21%. The V and J ends lost 7 bases and 4 bases respectively, with 16 bases between them. The CDR3 sequence is 14 residues long. Germline V CDR1 and CDR2: MNHEY, SVGAGI.

Here the sequenced sample was peripheral blood mononuclear cells (PBMCs), taken before the second cycle of nivolumab. The receptor comes from a human donor with classical Hodgkin lymphoma. The chain links TRBV6-5 to TRBJ1-2; D remains ambiguous. This CDR3 is CASTATVRGYGYTF. The CDR3 coding sequence is TGTGCCAGCACAGCGACGGTGCGGGGCTATGGCTACACCTTC.